This T cell receptor (beta chain) stems from a study of technical replicates of blood from several donors. Germline V gene sequence: CDR1 MNHEY, CDR2 SVGAGI. V was clipped by 5 bases and J by 1 base, with 12 bases between them. The CDR3 length is 14 residues. Some clones are missing from TCRdb's copy, which holds only in-frame ones; the method was immunoSEQ multiplex PCR. Of under 80,000 clones in the sample, almost 98% were seen once. The chain employs TRBV6-5 and TRBJ2-7, with D uncertain. Input material: T cells isolated from PBMCs. The receptor was derived from a human donor in good health. The CDR3 DNA reads TGTGCCAGCAGTCTTGATGACGGGTCCTACGAGCAGTACTTC. This sequence encodes CASSLDDGSYEQYF.